Below, 21 T cell receptor beta chains from the same sample are listed, as sequenced in a study of CD8 T cells in ankylosing spondylitis. Via MiXCR, TCRdb re-called the 5' RACE reads, giving one row per CDR3 protein. The table includes 200,000 to 250,000 distinct CDR3 sequences, approximately 10% detected once. The sample consisted of blood, either unsorted or a sorted T cell fraction (not recorded which). The receptors shown here come from a male donor with ankylosing spondylitis or in good health (not recorded which).

This clonotype was seen many times. The chain recombines TRBV2 with TRBJ1-5; TRBD1 agrees at 8 bases. The CDR3 covers 15 residues. V lost 0 bases and J lost 5; bases outside the gene matches: 3. Germline-derived CDR1 and CDR2 are SNHLY and FYNNEI. CDR3 residues: CASSEARTGYQPQHF. The CDR3, as DNA: TGTGCCAGCAGTGAAGCCCGGACAGGGTATCAGCCCCAGCATTTT.

In its sample, this clonotype was seen many times. V gene TRBV6-2 or TRBV6-3 combines with J gene TRBJ2-1; D uncertain. The germline V gene encodes CDR1 MNHEY and CDR2 SVGEGT. Between the trimmed V and J ends, which lost 6 bases and 9 bases, there was a span of 15 bases. This CDR3 is 13 amino acids long. Written as DNA, the CDR3 is TGTGCCAGCAGCCACCTGATCTCGGGTGAGCAGTTCTTC. This codes for CASSHLISGEQFF.

For the CDR3, the DNA is TGTGCCAGCAGTTACGGGACGGGAGGGTTGAACACTGAAGCTTTCTTT. Translation: CASSYGTGGLNTEAFF. The chain employs TRBV6-5 and TRBJ1-1; tentatively, D is TRBD1 (5 bases). This CDR3 has 16 residues. CDR1 and CDR2 from the germline V gene are MNHEY and SVGAGI. V was cut by 2 bases and J by 0 bases, with 13 bases left in between.

This clonotype appeared once. This chain connects TRBV5-4 to TRBJ2-2, with D possibly matching TRBD2 (6 bases). V shed 0 bases and J shed 3 bases, with 9 bases lying between them. CDR1 and CDR2 from the germline V gene are SGHNT and YYREEE (reference sequence). The CDR3 covers 15 residues. Written as DNA, the CDR3 is TGTGCCAGCAGCTTGGGGGGGGTGTACACCGGGGAGCTGTTTTTT. Its protein product is CASSLGGVYTGELFF.

The sample holds many counts of this clonotype. A read error may explain this, as a much larger clone is one base away. CDR3 nucleotides: TGTGCCAGCAGTCCCGGGGTCTACGAGCAGTACTTC. It specifies CASSPGVYEQYF. This chain links TRBV6-6 with TRBJ2-7, with D perhaps matching TRBD2 (5 bases). This CDR3 spans 12 amino acids. Trimming removed 5 bases at V and 3 bases at J, with 8 bases between. CDR1 is MNHNY and CDR2 is SVGAGI in the germline V gene (reference sequence).

A note on this clonotype: A much larger clone differs from this one at a single base, so this may be a read error. V and J are TRBV20-1 and TRBJ1-5; D remains unclear. In germline, CDR1 is DFQATT, CDR2 SNEGSKA (reference sequence). This CDR3 spans 15 amino acids. The CDR3 protein is CSARGLSISDQPQHF. CDR3 sequence (DNA): TGCAGTGCTAGAGGACTTTCTATTAGCGATCAGCCCCAGCATTTT.

This clonotype has at least ten counts. V usage is TRBV11-2 and J usage is TRBJ2-3; D not resolved. The CDR3 is made up of 15 amino acids. V dropped 0 bases and J dropped 5 bases, with 12 bases sitting between them. The V gene's germline CDR1 is SGHAT and CDR2 FQNNGV. CDR3 protein: CASSLDEYSRDTQYF. The CDR3 bases are TGTGCCAGCAGCTTAGATGAGTACTCTCGAGATACGCAGTATTTT.

This clonotype was seen ten or more times. The gene calls are TRBV6-5 and TRBJ2-7; D is undetermined. The CDR3 has 15 amino acids. Trimming took 3 bases from V and 2 from J, leaving 14 bases between them. Germline CDR1 is MNHEY and CDR2 is SVGAGI. The CDR3 here is CASSYGQARAYEQYF. The CDR3 coding sequence is TGTGCCAGCAGTTATGGGCAGGCTAGAGCCTACGAGCAGTACTTC.

This clonotype was seen ten or more times. V usage is TRBV20-1 and J usage is TRBJ1-4; a possible D gene is TRBD1 (6 bases). From germline, CDR1 is DFQATT and CDR2 SNEGSKA (reference sequence). CDR3 size: 13 residues. V dropped 6 bases and J dropped 3 bases, with 11 bases sitting between them. This CDR3 is CSARGRSNEKLFF. The CDR3 region has the DNA TGCAGTGCCAGGGGCAGGTCTAATGAAAAACTGTTTTTT.

The sample holds many counts of this clonotype. The rearrangement joins TRBV6-5 to TRBJ1-2; D might be TRBD1 (5 bases). The CDR3 length is 14 residues. CDR1 and CDR2 (germline): MNHEY, SVGAGI. Trimming removed 2 bases from V and 3 bases from J, with 10 bases in between. CDR3 sequence reads: CASSYKDIHYGYTF. The CDR3 coding sequence is TGTGCCAGCAGTTACAAGGACATACACTATGGCTACACCTTC.

As concerns this clonotype: A much larger clone differs from this one at a single base, so this may be a read error. This chain uses TRBV2 with TRBJ2-2; 11 nucleotides agree with TRBD1. Germline V gene data show CDR1 as SNHLY and CDR2 as FYNNEI. CDR3 length: 15 residues. V lost 5 bases, J lost 4 bases, and 3 bases stayed unmatched. For the CDR3, the DNA is TGTGCCAGCAGTCCAGGGACAGGGGGCACCGGGGAGCTGTTTTTT. Translated: CASSPGTGGTGELFF.

Turning to this clonotype: This may stem from a read error, because a much larger clone lies one nucleotide away. The J gene is TRBJ2-2, the V gene TRBV25-1; D uncertain. The CDR3 has 15 residues. V dropped 2 bases and J dropped 1 base, with 8 bases sitting between them. Germline V lookup: CDR1 MGHDK, CDR2 SYGVNS. This CDR3 reads CASSEDILNTGELFF. The CDR3 region has the DNA TGTGCCAGCAGTGAAGACATACTGAACACCGGGGAGCTGTTTTTT.

The chain joins TRBV7-8 to TRBJ1-2; unclear D gene. This CDR3 is built from 15 residues. Germline V lookup: CDR1 SGHVS, CDR2 FQNEAQ. The V end lost 0 bases, the J end lost 1 base, and 9 bases lay between the germline ends. DNA of the CDR3: TGTGCCAGCAGCTTAGCGACGGGCTATAACTATGGCTACACCTTC. This gives the protein CASSLATGYNYGYTF.

The chain has TRBV11-1 and TRBJ2-7; 10 bases line up with TRBD2. Looked up from germline, CDR1 is SGHAT and CDR2 is FQDESV (reference sequence). The V segment lost 6 bases and the J segment 6 bases; nucleotides outside the gene matches: 11. The CDR3 is 15 amino acids. Here the CDR3 reads CASRPLAGVPSEQYF. CDR3 DNA: TGTGCCAGCAGGCCTCTAGCGGGGGTCCCCTCCGAGCAGTACTTC.

There are many counts of this clonotype. The chain links TRBV6-1 to TRBJ2-7; 7 bases agree with TRBD1. In germline, CDR1 is MNHNS, CDR2 SASEGT. This CDR3 region has 13 residues. Trimming removed 7 bases from V and 4 bases from J; junction bases left unmatched: 7. In DNA form, the CDR3 reads TGTGCCAGCACTGGGGACAGACAATACGAGCAGTACTTC. Translated: CASTGDRQYEQYF.

At least ten counts were recorded for this clonotype. This chain joins TRBV6-5 and TRBJ1-2; tentative D call: TRBD1 (5 bases). Germline V gene lookup returns CDR1 MNHEY and CDR2 SVGAGI. Trimming cost V 0 bases and J 8 bases, with 13 bases left between them. The length of the CDR3 is 14 residues. Here the CDR3 reads CASSYSGAPGGYTF. The CDR3, as DNA: TGTGCCAGCAGTTACTCCGGGGCCCCAGGCGGCTACACCTTC.

This clonotype was detected once. Compared with germline, one end of the junction differs, possibly owing to a read error. The V and J genes are TRBV7-2 and TRBJ1-2; D not certain. This CDR3 contains 13 residues. Germline CDR1 and CDR2: SGHTA and FQGNSA. CDR3 in amino acids: CANSLGRPKGYTF. DNA of the CDR3: TGTGCCAACAGCCTCGGAAGACCTAAGGGCTACACCTTC.

This chain links TRBV30 with TRBJ1-1; no reliable D call. The CDR3 is 12 residues long. Trimming took 5 bases from V and 4 from J, leaving 11 bases between them. The germline V gene has CDR1 GTSNPN and CDR2 SVGIG (reference sequence). The CDR3 protein is CAWSAGITEAFF. The CDR3 bases are TGTGCCTGGTCCGCCGGGATCACTGAAGCTTTCTTT.

In its sample, this clonotype was seen many times. CDR3 region: CASSHPYTEAFF. The CDR3 nucleotides are TGTGCCAGCAGCCACCCATACACTGAAGCTTTCTTT. The rearrangement joins TRBV7-2 to TRBJ1-1; D not resolved. CDR1 and CDR2 from the germline V gene are SGHTA and FQGNSA. Trimming stripped 5 bases from V and 3 bases from J, with 7 bases between. CDR3 length: 12 amino acids.

This clonotype was seen many times. The chain is built from TRBV6-1 and TRBJ1-2; D is perhaps TRBD1 (5 bases). Deletions cut 6 bases from V and 0 bases from J, with 11 bases between. This CDR3 has 14 residues. Germline lookup yields CDR1 MNHNS and CDR2 SASEGT. In DNA, the CDR3 is TGTGCCAGCAGGGCGCGACAGTCTAACTATGGCTACACCTTC. Its translation is CASRARQSNYGYTF.

A remark on this clonotype: Without the conserved terminal phenylalanine or tryptophan, this CDR3 likely stems from a read error. The gene calls are TRBV20-1 and TRBJ2-1; the D is unclear. In germline, CDR1 is DFQATT, CDR2 SNEGSKA (reference sequence). The CDR3 has 10 residues. V lost 3 bases to trimming and J lost 5 bases, with 2 bases between them. The CDR3 DNA is TGCAGTGCTAGGAACAATGAGCAGTTCCTC. This sequence encodes CSARNNEQFL.